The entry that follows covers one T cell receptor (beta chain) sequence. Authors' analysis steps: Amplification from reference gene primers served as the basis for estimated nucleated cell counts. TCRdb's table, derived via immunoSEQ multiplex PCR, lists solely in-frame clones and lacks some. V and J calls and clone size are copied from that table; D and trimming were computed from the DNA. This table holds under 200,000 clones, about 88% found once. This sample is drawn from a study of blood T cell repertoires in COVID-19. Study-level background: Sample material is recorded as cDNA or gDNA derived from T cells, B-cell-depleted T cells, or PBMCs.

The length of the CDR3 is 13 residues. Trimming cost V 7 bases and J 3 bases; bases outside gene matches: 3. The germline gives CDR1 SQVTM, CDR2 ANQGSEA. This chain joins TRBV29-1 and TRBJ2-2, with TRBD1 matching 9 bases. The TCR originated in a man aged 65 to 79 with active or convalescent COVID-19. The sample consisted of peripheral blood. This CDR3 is CSAWTGDTGELFF. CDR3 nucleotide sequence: TGCAGCGCCTGGACAGGGGACACCGGGGAGCTGTTTTTT.